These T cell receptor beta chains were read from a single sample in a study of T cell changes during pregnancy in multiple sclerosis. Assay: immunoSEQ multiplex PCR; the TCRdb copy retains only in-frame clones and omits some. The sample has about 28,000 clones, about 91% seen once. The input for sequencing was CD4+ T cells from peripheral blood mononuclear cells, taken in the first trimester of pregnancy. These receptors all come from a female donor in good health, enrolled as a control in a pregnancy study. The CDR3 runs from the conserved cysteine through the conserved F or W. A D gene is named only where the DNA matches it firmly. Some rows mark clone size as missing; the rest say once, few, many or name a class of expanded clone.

TGTGCCAGCTCACCGGACGGACAGGGTTCGGGTGGCTACACCTTC,CASSPDGQGSGGYTF,TRBD1,-,TRBJ1-2,TRBV18
TGCGCCAGCAGCCAAGGTCCGGGGGGGCCTCCCTACAATGAGCAGTTCTTC,CASSQGPGGPPYNEQFF,TRBD2,-,TRBJ2-1,TRBV4-1
TGTGCCAGCAGCCCGGAGATAAATTCTGGAAACACCATATATTTT,CASSPEINSGNTIYF,-,-,TRBJ1-3,TRBV7-2
TGTGCCAGCAGCCGGAGTCGTGGTCAGCGAGGAAACACCATATATTTT,CASSRSRGQRGNTIYF,-,-,TRBJ1-3,TRBV14
TGCGCCAGCAGACCGGGACTCCAGGACGGGGAGCTGTTTTTT,CASRPGLQDGELFF,-,-,TRBJ2-2,TRBV5-1
TGTGCCAGCAGTCCCGTGACAGCTGGAAACACCATATATTTT,CASSPVTAGNTIYF,-,-,TRBJ1-3,TRBV6-5
TGTGCCAGCAGTGAAGGGGGGGGCGCGTATTATACGCAGTATTTT,CASSEGGGAYYTQYF,-,-,TRBJ2-3,TRBV6-1
TGTGCCAGCAGCTTGAGTCTAGCGAGTACAGATACGCAGTATTTT,CASSLSLASTDTQYF,-,-,TRBJ2-3,TRBV5-8
TGTGCCAGCAGCCAAGATTCGTACAGGGATCACTATGGCTACACCTTC,CASSQDSYRDHYGYTF,-,-,TRBJ1-2,TRBV4-2
TGTGCCAGCAGCCTAACAGGGGGCCCGGCGGGAGGCTACACCTTC,CASSLTGGPAGGYTF,TRBD1,few,TRBJ1-2,TRBV7-3
TGTGCCAGTAGTTTGGGACAGGGGGCCCGACTAAACAATGAGCAGTTCTTC,CASSLGQGARLNNEQFF,TRBD1,-,TRBJ2-1,TRBV19
TGTGCCAGCAGTTACTCGACAGGGCCATATGGCTACACCTTC,CASSYSTGPYGYTF,TRBD1,-,TRBJ1-2,TRBV6-5
TGTGCCAGCAGCTTTGACAGGGGAGGGAGGGATGGCTACACCTTC,CASSFDRGGRDGYTF,TRBD1,-,TRBJ1-2,TRBV7-8
TGTGCCAGCAGCCCGTTACAGGGCCTCTATGGCTACACCTTC,CASSPLQGLYGYTF,-,once,TRBJ1-2,TRBV7-9
TGTGCTAGTGGTTCCGACACAGGGGGTGAGACCCAGTACTTC,CASGSDTGGETQYF,TRBD1,-,TRBJ2-5,TRBV12-5
TGCGCCAGCAGTGAGTCCCCCAAATCTAACTATGGCTACACCTTC,CASSESPKSNYGYTF,-,-,TRBJ1-2,TRBV10-1
TGCGCCAGCAGTTGGCAGGGGGCAGGCTACACCTTC,CASSWQGAGYTF,TRBD1,-,TRBJ1-2,TRBV5-1
TGTGCCAGTACCGATGACAGGGGGCCGGGGGGCTACACCTTC,CASTDDRGPGGYTF,TRBD1,-,TRBJ1-2,TRBV19
TGTGCCAGTAACAGGGGTGGAGAAGACAATCAGCCCCAGCATTTT,CASNRGGEDNQPQHF,TRBD1,-,TRBJ1-5,TRBV2
TGTGCCAGCAGCCGGAGGGGGGGACGGGAGCTTGGCTATGGCTACACCTTC,CASSRRGGRELGYGYTF,-,-,TRBJ1-2,TRBV5-4
TGTGCCATCAAGGGCGACGGGATGCAGTATTTT,CAIKGDGMQYF,-,once,TRBJ2-3,TRBV10-3
TGTGCCAGCAGCACCGGGTTAGTCGGGAGCAACACCGGGGAGCTGTTTTTT,CASSTGLVGSNTGELFF,-,once,TRBJ2-2,TRBV5-4
TGTGCCAGCAGCTTGGACGCTAACCCGGGAGCTTTCTTT,CASSLDANPGAFF,-,-,TRBJ1-1,TRBV5-6